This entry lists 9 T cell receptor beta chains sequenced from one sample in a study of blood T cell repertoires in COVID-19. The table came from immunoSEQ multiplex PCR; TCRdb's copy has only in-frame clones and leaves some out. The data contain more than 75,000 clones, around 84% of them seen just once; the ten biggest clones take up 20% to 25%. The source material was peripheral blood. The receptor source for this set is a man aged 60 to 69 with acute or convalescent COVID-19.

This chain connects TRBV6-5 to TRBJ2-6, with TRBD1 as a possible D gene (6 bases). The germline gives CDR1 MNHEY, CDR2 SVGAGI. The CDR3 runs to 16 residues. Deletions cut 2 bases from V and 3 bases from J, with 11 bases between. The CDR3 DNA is TGTGCCAGCAGTTACGTGGGGGCCGATGGGGCCAACGTCCTGACTTTC. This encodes CASSYVGADGANVLTF.

CDR3: CASSMRAGTGITGELFF. The CDR3 DNA follows: TGTGCCAGTAGTATGCGGGCCGGGACAGGCATTACCGGGGAGCTGTTTTTT. V gene TRBV19 combines with J gene TRBJ2-2; 8 bases agree with TRBD1. Germline V gene data show CDR1 as LNHDA and CDR2 as SQIVND (reference sequence). The CDR3 has 17 residues. The junction had 11 bases not matched to a gene; V was cut back by 3 bases and J by 5 bases.

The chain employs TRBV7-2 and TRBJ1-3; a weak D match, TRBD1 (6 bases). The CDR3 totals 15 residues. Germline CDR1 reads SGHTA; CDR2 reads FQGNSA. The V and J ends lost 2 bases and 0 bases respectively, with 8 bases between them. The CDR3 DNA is TGTGCCAGCAGCTTACACAGGGTCTCTGGAAACACCATATATTTT. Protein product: CASSLHRVSGNTIYF.

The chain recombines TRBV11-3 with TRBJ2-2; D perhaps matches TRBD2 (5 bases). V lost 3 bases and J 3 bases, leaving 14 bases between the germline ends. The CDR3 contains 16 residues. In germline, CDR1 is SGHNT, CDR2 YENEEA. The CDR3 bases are TGTGCCAGCAGCTTTAGAGCGGTGGTGGACACCGGGGAGCTGTTTTTT. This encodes CASSFRAVVDTGELFF.

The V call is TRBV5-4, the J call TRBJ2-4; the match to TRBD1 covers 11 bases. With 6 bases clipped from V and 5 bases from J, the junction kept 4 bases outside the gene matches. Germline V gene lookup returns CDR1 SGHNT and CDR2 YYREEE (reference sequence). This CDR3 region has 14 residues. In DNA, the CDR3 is TGTGCCAGCACCCAGGACAGGGGGCAAAACATTCAGTACTTC. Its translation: CASTQDRGQNIQYF.

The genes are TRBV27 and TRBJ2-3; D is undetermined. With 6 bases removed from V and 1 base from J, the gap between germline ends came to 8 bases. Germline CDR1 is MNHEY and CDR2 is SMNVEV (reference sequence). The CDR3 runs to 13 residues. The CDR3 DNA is TGTGCCAGCAGACCACACGGCACAGATACGCAGTATTTT. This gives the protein CASRPHGTDTQYF.

CDR3 sequence: CASSIDPSKNSPLHF. The CDR3 nucleotides are TGTGCCAGCAGCATAGATCCCTCCAAAAATTCACCCCTCCACTTT. J is TRBJ1-6 and V is TRBV7-3, with D uncertain. V was shortened by 5 bases and J by 7 bases, with 15 bases between the two germline ends. The CDR3 spans 15 residues. In germline, CDR1 is SGHTA, CDR2 FQGTGA.

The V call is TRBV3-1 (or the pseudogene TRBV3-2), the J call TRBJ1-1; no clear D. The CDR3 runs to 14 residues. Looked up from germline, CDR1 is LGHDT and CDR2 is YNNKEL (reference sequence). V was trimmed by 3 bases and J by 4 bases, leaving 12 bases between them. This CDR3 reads CASSHLKEGTEAFF. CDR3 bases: TGTGCCAGCAGCCACCTTAAGGAGGGCACTGAAGCTTTCTTT.

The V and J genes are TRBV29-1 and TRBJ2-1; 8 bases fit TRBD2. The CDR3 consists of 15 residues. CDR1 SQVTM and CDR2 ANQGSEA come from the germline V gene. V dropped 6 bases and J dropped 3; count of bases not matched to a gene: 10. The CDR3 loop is CSVTKAGALYNEQFF. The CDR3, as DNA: TGCAGCGTCACTAAAGCGGGGGCCCTCTACAATGAGCAGTTCTTC.